These T cell receptor beta chains were read from a single sample in a study of cytomegalovirus exposure and HLA in healthy donors. TCRdb keeps only in-frame clones here, not all; method: immunoSEQ multiplex PCR. In the table there are 150,000 to 200,000 clones, around 77% of which are singletons. Material for sequencing was PBMCs. The source of these receptors is a woman in her twenties or thirties in good health and CMV-seropositive. Both conserved end residues are part of each CDR3. The D gene is left open where the match is weak. Expanded clones get a size class; other rows say once, few or many, or leave the size out.

J gene	V gene	D gene	clone size	CDR3 protein	CDR3 DNA
TRBJ2-2	TRBV2	.	.	CASSERSSDTGELFF	TGTGCCAGCAGTGAGCGCTCCTCGGACACCGGGGAGCTGTTTTTT
TRBJ1-5	TRBV19	.	.	CASSILRQDNQPQHF	TGTGCCAGTAGTATCCTAAGACAGGATAATCAGCCCCAGCATTTT
TRBJ2-5	TRBV19	.	.	CASSVSGVVGETQYF	TGTGCCAGTAGTGTCTCGGGGGTAGTGGGAGAGACCCAGTACTTC
TRBJ1-6	TRBV10-2	TRBD1	.	CASSEGTGYSPLHF	TGCGCCAGCAGTGAGGGGACAGGGTATTCACCCCTCCACTTT
TRBJ1-2	TRBV28	TRBD1	.	CASSPGQGTRYGYTF	TGTGCCAGCAGCCCCGGACAGGGGACGCGCTATGGCTACACCTTC
TRBJ2-7	TRBV4-3	TRBD1	.	CASSPRQGSYEQYF	TGCGCCAGCAGTCCTCGACAGGGGTCCTACGAGCAGTACTTC
TRBJ2-7	TRBV4-3	TRBD2	once	CASSLKHASGGSSYEQYF	TGCGCCAGCAGCCTAAAACATGCCTCCGGGGGGAGTTCCTACGAGCAGTACTTC
TRBJ1-2	TRBV5-1	TRBD1	.	CASSFNGGRDRGLNYGYTF	TGCGCCAGCAGCTTCAACGGCGGACGGGACAGGGGATTGAACTATGGCTACACCTTC
TRBJ1-3	TRBV5-8	.	.	CASSLSQIEGNTIYF	TGTGCCAGCAGCTTGAGTCAGATTGAAGGAAACACCATATATTTT
TRBJ2-4	TRBV7-9	TRBD1	.	CASSPSTGLAKNIQYF	TGTGCCAGCAGCCCTTCGACAGGGTTAGCCAAAAACATTCAGTACTTC
TRBJ1-1	TRBV29-1	.	.	CSVLQGTEAFF	TGCAGCGTTCTACAGGGCACTGAAGCTTTCTTT
TRBJ2-1	TRBV15	TRBD1	.	CATSTRDRPIGVNEQFF	TGTGCCACCAGCACTCGGGACAGACCTATTGGGGTCAATGAGCAGTTCTTC
TRBJ2-2	TRBV5-4	.	.	CARYYEENTGELFF	TGTGCCAGATACTACGAAGAGAACACCGGGGAGCTGTTTTTT
TRBJ2-1	TRBV30	TRBD1	.	CAWAWTGLEQFF	TGTGCCTGGGCCTGGACAGGGCTAGAGCAGTTCTTC
TRBJ2-2	TRBV10-3	TRBD1	once	CAISAGQGLVVAGELFF	TGTGCCATCAGTGCAGGACAGGGGCTCGTAGTGGCCGGGGAGCTGTTTTTT
TRBJ2-5	TRBV29-1	.	.	CSVEGAGRETQYF	TGCAGCGTTGAGGGGGCAGGGCGGGAGACCCAGTACTTC
TRBJ2-3	TRBV6-5	.	few	CATDYPGDTQYF	TGTGCCACCGATTATCCCGGAGATACGCAGTATTTT
TRBJ2-7	TRBV9	TRBD2	.	CASSVGSSGSLSEQYF	TGTGCCAGCAGCGTAGGTTCTAGCGGGAGCTTGAGTGAGCAGTACTTC
TRBJ2-5	TRBV5-1	TRBD2	.	CASSPGLAGGGETQYF	TGCGCCAGCAGCCCCGGACTAGCGGGGGGCGGGGAGACCCAGTACTTC
TRBJ2-2	TRBV7-2	TRBD2	.	CASSGSWGGDGTGELFF	TGTGCCAGCAGCGGTTCGTGGGGGGGGGATGGCACCGGGGAGCTGTTTTTT
TRBJ2-6	TRBV5-5	TRBD1	few	CASSLIPGQGAAGANVLTF	TGTGCCAGCAGCTTGATCCCGGGACAGGGGGCGGCGGGGGCCAACGTCCTGACTTTC
TRBJ2-1	TRBV19	TRBD1	.	CASTYDRGFYNEQFF	TGTGCCAGTACCTATGACAGGGGCTTCTACAATGAGCAGTTCTTC
TRBJ2-3	TRBV7-9	TRBD2	.	CASSVWTSGLTSTDTQYF	TGTGCCAGCAGCGTCTGGACTAGCGGGTTAACTAGCACAGATACGCAGTATTTT
TRBJ2-5	TRBV27	TRBD1	.	CASSSTGAGETQYF	TGTGCCAGCAGTTCGACAGGGGCTGGGGAGACCCAGTACTTC
TRBJ2-7	TRBV9	.	.	CASSVDGEPYEQYF	TGTGCCAGCAGCGTAGATGGGGAGCCCTACGAGCAGTACTTC
TRBJ2-7	TRBV10-3	.	.	CAISDPTYEQYF	TGTGCCATCAGTGACCCTACCTACGAGCAGTACTTC
TRBJ2-3	TRBV7-6	TRBD2	.	CASSSLAGGFDTQYF	TGTGCCAGCAGCTCTCTAGCGGGGGGGTTTGATACGCAGTATTTT